This TCR beta chain appears in the sequencing data of a study of tumor-infiltrating lymphocytes in primary liver carcinoma. Study as a whole: Tumor stage was T1-T3 N0M0, and tumor size was roughly 4 to 10 cm across. Every sample contained roughly 3.65 to 8 million productive TCRbeta reads, and these numbers were similar from one tissue type to another. Study-level findings and limits: Overlap between tumor regions exceeded overlap of tumor with adjacent tissue or blood.

Germline-derived CDR1 and CDR2 are SGHRS and YFSETQ. The CDR3 is 15 amino acids. Trimming pared 2 bases from V and 7 bases from J, leaving 16 bases between. Co-extracted RNA and DNA came from roughly 20-30 mg of unsorted bulk tissue. Chronic HBV infection, which was untreated, was present in the patients. A primer in the constant region served to generate TCR beta cDNA from approximately 500 ng of total RNA. A slightly modified ARM-PCR protocol with three nested multiplex PCR rounds produced these TCR beta libraries. Amplification in the first two PCR rounds was performed using TRBV1-TRBV30 forward primers and a C-beta reverse primer for roughly 10 cycles each. TCRdb reprocessed the multiplex PCR reads with MiXCR, giving one entry per CDR3 protein. Of roughly 80,000 distinct CDR3 sequences listed, roughly 72% were seen once; the top ten hold about 26%. In its sample, this clonotype was seen a few times. As yet, its antigen is unknown. This could be a read error, since a much larger clone is one nucleotide away.

The chain has TRBV5-1 and TRBJ2-1; tentative D call: TRBD1 (5 bases). The specimen was tumor-adjacent normal liver tissue. The source is a man between 35 and 55 years old with primary liver carcinoma and hepatitis B virus infection. The CDR3 spells CASSLGAASRNEQFF. The CDR3 DNA is TGCGCCAGCAGCTTAGGGGCTGCCTCCCGGAATGAGCAGTTCTTC.